The clone carrying this TCR beta chain was seen many times. Its antigen is currently unknown. This entry comes from a study of T cells in Graves' hyperthyroidism and ophthalmopathy. Findings of the study overall: Most expanded thyroid clonotypes above 0.001 recurred in blood. The model's output predicted ophthalmopathy at a median of roughly 6.9 months prior to onset.

Graves' hyperthyroidism is called stable when ophthalmopathy does not progress within 18 months. Exclusion of a patient resulted from uncontrolled infection, other autoimmune disease, pregnancy or lactation. This CDR3 has 13 amino acids. The trim removed 6 bases at V and 4 bases at J, leaving 6 bases unmatched. The germline CDR1 and CDR2 sequences are MDHEN and SYDVKM. TCR beta CDR3 regions were amplified from RNA transcripts. Carried out on the TCR CDR3, a first-round RT-PCR used the HTBI primer set. One entry per CDR3 protein results from TCRdb running MiXCR on the multiplex PCR reads. The profile shows some 200,000 distinct CDR3 sequences, roughly 17% of them singletons.

This chain links TRBV28 with TRBJ2-7, with 7 bases aligning to TRBD1. Specimen: blood. This receptor was taken from a man aged 45-60 years with Graves' hyperthyroidism. The CDR3 coding sequence is TGTGCCAGCAGACAGGGGATTTCATACGAGCAGTACTTC. Residues: CASRQGISYEQYF.